The present entry profiles one T cell receptor (beta chain) with its context. Original data processing: Amplification from reference gene primers served as the basis for estimated nucleated cell counts. Some clones are missing from TCRdb's copy, which holds only in-frame ones; the method was immunoSEQ multiplex PCR. That table gives V, J and clone size, and the DNA gave D and trimming. The sample lists 250,000 to 300,000 clones; around 90% were seen once. This CDR3 comprises 17 residues. Germline V gene data show CDR1 as SGHDN and CDR2 as FVKESK. Trimming took 1 base from V and 2 from J, leaving 16 bases between them. The sample comes from a study of blood T cell repertoires in COVID-19. At the level of the study: COVID-19 samples collected from the United States, Italy and Spain covered acute and convalescent phases.

Residents of approximately 25 US areas, aged about 18 to 95 years, made up the participants. Participant-given clinical history determined each cohort assignment. Input material: PBMCs or T cells enriched from blood (not recorded which). The rearrangement uses TRBV14 and TRBJ2-3; maybe TRBD1 (6 bases). This sequence was found in a woman aged 55-70 years in a cohort exposed to, infected with or recovered from COVID-19 (not recorded which). DNA of the CDR3: TGTGCCAGCAGCCAAGGGAAAGGGCAGGGGCCCACAGATACGCAGTATTTT. Amino acids: CASSQGKGQGPTDTQYF.